A single sample gave rise to the 22 T cell receptor beta chains below, sequenced in a study of T cells in Graves' hyperthyroidism and ophthalmopathy. TCR beta CDR3 sequences were amplified from RNA transcripts. The study used the HTBI primer set for a first-round RT-PCR of the TCR CDR3. TCRdb ran MiXCR on the multiplex PCR reads and lists one entry per CDR3 protein. The data contain 300,000 to 400,000 distinct CDR3 sequences, roughly 13% of them singletons. The sample was blood. The receptors here all came from a woman aged 60-75 years with Graves' hyperthyroidism.

This clonotype was counted at least ten times. The genes are TRBV3-1 and TRBJ2-3, with a tentative D call TRBD2 (6 bases). The CDR3 covers 13 residues. The ends were cut back, 6 bases at V and 5 bases at J, with 12 bases in the middle. The V gene's germline CDR1 is LGHDT and CDR2 YNNKEL (reference sequence). The CDR3 sequence is CASRGEAGDTQYF. For the CDR3, the DNA is TGTGCCAGCAGGGGGGAGGCGGGAGATACGCAGTATTTT.

This clonotype was seen more than once but under ten times. This chain links TRBV15 with TRBJ2-7; D is unclear. Germline CDR1 and CDR2: LNHNV and YYDKDF (reference sequence). V was shortened by 1 base and J by 2 bases, with 18 bases between the two germline ends. The CDR3 contains 17 residues. This chain's CDR3 is CATSRVGIGRFTYEQYF. The DNA of the CDR3 is TGTGCCACCAGCAGAGTCGGTATCGGCAGGTTCACCTACGAGCAGTACTTC.

This clonotype was recorded many times. The V gene is TRBV12-3 or TRBV12-4, the J gene TRBJ2-5; 7 bases fit TRBD1. V was pared by 6 bases and J by 5 bases, with 9 bases of the junction left unmatched. The CDR3 consists of 14 residues. CDR3 DNA sequence: TGTGCCAGCAGGGAGACAGGGAGTCGGGAGACCCAGTACTTC. The encoded protein is CASRETGSRETQYF.

This clonotype was detected a few times. J is TRBJ2-6 and V is TRBV7-8, with D maybe TRBD1 (6 bases). Trimming removed 9 bases from V and 0 bases from J, with 18 bases in between. This CDR3 comprises 17 residues. The germline gives CDR1 SGHVS, CDR2 FQNEAQ. In nucleotides, the CDR3 is TGTGCCAGGACCCGGGACATCAAAAGCTCTGGGGCCAACGTCCTGACTTTC. This translates into CARTRDIKSSGANVLTF.

This clonotype was observed at least ten times. The J gene is TRBJ2-7, the V gene TRBV28, with D uncertain. The CDR3 length is 13 residues. Germline CDR1 and CDR2: MDHEN and SYDVKM. V lost 9 bases and J lost 0, with 12 bases in between. DNA of the CDR3: TGTGCCAGTAGACCCTTAAACTCCTACGAGCAGTACTTC. Translation: CASRPLNSYEQYF.

This clonotype was picked up many times. This sequence joins TRBV12-5 and TRBJ2-7, with TRBD1 matching over 7 bases. The CDR3 is 17 amino acids. Germline CDR1 reads LGHNT; CDR2 reads FRNRAP. J was trimmed by 3 bases and V by 2 bases; bases with no gene match: 13. CDR3: CASGLPLYGQDFYEQYF. The CDR3 bases are TGTGCTAGTGGTTTGCCTCTCTACGGACAGGATTTCTACGAGCAGTACTTC.

This clonotype turned up a few times. The chain recombines TRBV14 with TRBJ2-2; 15 bases are shared with TRBD2. The CDR3 extends over 20 amino acids. The germline CDR1 and CDR2 sequences are SGHDN and FVKESK. V lost 2 bases, J lost 5 bases, and 12 bases stayed unmatched. The CDR3 DNA reads as TGTGCCAGCAGCCAACCTACATCCGGGACTAGCGGGAGGTGGACCGGGGAGCTGTTTTTT. It specifies CASSQPTSGTSGRWTGELFF.

This clonotype was counted between two and nine times. The CDR3 DNA is TGCAGCGAGGCACTAGCGGGAGTTAATGAGCAGTTCTTC. As protein: CSEALAGVNEQFF. This chain joins TRBV29-1 and TRBJ2-1; 11 bases are a match to TRBD2. CDR3 length: 13 amino acids. From germline, CDR1 is SQVTM and CDR2 ANQGSEA. After removal of 7 bases from V and 7 bases from J, the junction contained 6 bases not matched to a gene.

This clonotype was detected only a few times. The rearrangement joins TRBV25-1 to TRBJ2-7; 10 bases align to TRBD1. The germline CDR1 and CDR2 sequences are MGHDK and SYGVNS. This CDR3 spans 12 amino acids. J was trimmed by 5 bases and V by 6 bases; bases with no gene match: 1. The CDR3 DNA follows: TGTGCCAGCAGCGGACAGGGGGACGAGCAGTACTTC. This gives the protein CASSGQGDEQYF.

This clonotype has a count of ten or more. The CDR3 sequence: CASSLSTGTREYF. In DNA form, the CDR3 reads TGTGCCAGCAGTTTATCGACCGGGACTAGAGAGTACTTC. The genes are TRBV27 and TRBJ2-7, with 8 bases that match TRBD2. The CDR3 length is 13 residues. Germline V gene data show CDR1 as MNHEY and CDR2 as SMNVEV (reference sequence). The V segment lost 0 bases and the J segment 11 bases; nucleotides outside the gene matches: 6.

This clonotype has just one count. V gene TRBV12-3 or TRBV12-4 combines with J gene TRBJ2-7, with 16 bases matching TRBD2. This CDR3 has 17 amino acids. Trimming at V came to 4 bases and at J to 4 bases, leaving 7 bases not matched to a gene. CDR3 bases: TGTGCCAGCAGTTCCGGGACTAGCGGGAGGGCCACGTACGAGCAGTACTTC. Its translation is CASSSGTSGRATYEQYF.

The chain carries TRBV6-1 and TRBJ2-3; 11 nucleotides match TRBD2. Trimming removed 5 bases from V and 6 bases from J; junction bases left unmatched: 10. The CDR3 is made up of 16 amino acids. CDR1 and CDR2 (germline): MNHNS, SASEGT. CDR3 in DNA: TGTGCCAGCAGTCCCTCCCCGGTAGCGGGGGGGGATACGCAGTATTTT. Translating gives CASSPSPVAGGDTQYF.

This clonotype was picked up many times. This chain connects TRBV3-1 to TRBJ2-5, with D unresolved. The CDR3 spans 19 residues. Germline V gene sequence: CDR1 LGHDT, CDR2 YNNKEL (reference sequence). The V end was cut by 0 bases, the J end by 0 bases, with 20 bases between. This chain's CDR3 is CASSQDRRLMRRNQETQYF. CDR3 DNA sequence: TGTGCCAGCAGCCAAGACCGTCGGTTGATGAGAAGGAACCAAGAGACCCAGTACTTC.

About this clonotype: A much more abundant neighbour one base away suggests this may be a read error. The rearrangement links TRBV7-9 to TRBJ2-2; D is possibly TRBD1 (6 bases). This CDR3 region has 14 residues. Germline values: CDR1 SEHNR, CDR2 FQNEAQ (reference sequence). In nucleotides, the CDR3 is TGTGTCACCTACAGGGATTCGAACACCGGGGAGCTGTTTTTT. This encodes CVTYRDSNTGELFF.

This clonotype was picked up many times. The chain has TRBV2 and TRBJ2-7; 9 bases map to TRBD2. Germline V gene sequence: CDR1 SNHLY, CDR2 FYNNEI. With V trimmed by 8 bases and J by 2 bases, 7 bases remained unmatched. The CDR3 sequence is 14 residues long. CDR3 in amino acids: CASVRSGGTYEQYF. The CDR3, as DNA: TGTGCCAGCGTCCGTAGCGGGGGCACCTACGAGCAGTACTTC.

In this sample, this clonotype turned up many times. In DNA, the CDR3 is TGTGCCAGCAGCAAGGGGGGGCGTGAGGAGACCCAGTACTTC. It yields the protein CASSKGGREETQYF. The chain is built from TRBV7-8 and TRBJ2-5, with D perhaps TRBD2 (7 bases). In germline, CDR1 is SGHVS, CDR2 FQNEAQ. This CDR3 comprises 14 residues. The V end was cut by 5 bases, the J end by 5 bases, with 15 bases between.

At least ten counts were recorded for this clonotype. The rearrangement links TRBV28 to TRBJ2-1; 9 nucleotides agree with TRBD2. The length of the CDR3 is 13 residues. The germline V gene has CDR1 MDHEN and CDR2 SYDVKM. The J segment lost 5 bases and the V segment lost 7 bases, leaving 3 bases of the junction unmatched. The CDR3 here is CASISGSDNEQFF. In DNA form, the CDR3 reads TGTGCCAGCATTAGCGGGAGCGACAATGAGCAGTTCTTC.

The V call is TRBV20-1, the J call TRBJ2-5, with 7 bases matching TRBD1. Germline lookup yields CDR1 DFQATT and CDR2 SNEGSKA (reference sequence). CDR3 size: 14 residues. V lost 0 bases and J lost 2; bases outside the gene matches: 3. The DNA of the CDR3 is TGCAGTGCTAGAGAACAGGGGTTGCAAGAGACCCAGTACTTC. As protein: CSAREQGLQETQYF.

The chain carries TRBV27 and TRBJ2-7; D might be TRBD1 or TRBD2, each matching 6 bases. Between the trimmed V and J ends, which lost 0 bases and 3 bases, there was a span of 18 bases. Germline CDR1 is MNHEY and CDR2 is SMNVEV (reference sequence). CDR3 length: 17 amino acids. CDR3 nucleotide sequence: TGTGCCAGCAGTTTATCCCCTCAGGGGCGGGGACGCTACGAGCAGTACTTC. Translating it yields CASSLSPQGRGRYEQYF.

V usage is TRBV5-1 and J usage is TRBJ2-1; D is perhaps TRBD2 (5 bases). This CDR3 has 15 amino acids. The germline V gene encodes CDR1 SGHRS and CDR2 YFSETQ. V lost 5 bases to trimming and J lost 4 bases, with 16 bases between them. The CDR3 DNA follows: TGCGCCAGCAGAGCGGACGGCCGGCCATACAATGAGCAGTTCTTC. It specifies CASRADGRPYNEQFF.

This clonotype was seen many times. The chain recombines TRBV2 with TRBJ2-3; tentatively, D is TRBD1 or TRBD2 (5 bases each). This CDR3 has 14 amino acids. The V gene's germline CDR1 is SNHLY and CDR2 FYNNEI. Deletions cut 3 bases from V and 2 bases from J, with 9 bases between. The DNA for the CDR3 is TGTGCCAGCAGTGAGGGACCAAACACAGATACGCAGTATTTT. Encoded protein: CASSEGPNTDTQYF.

V is TRBV12-3 or TRBV12-4 and J is TRBJ2-1; 11 nucleotides match TRBD2. Trimming cost V 5 bases and J 4 bases; bases outside gene matches: 4. The CDR3 runs 15 residues. For the CDR3, the DNA is TGTGCCAGCAGTGGGTTAGCGGGAGGGTACAATGAGCAGTTCTTC. Protein product: CASSGLAGGYNEQFF.